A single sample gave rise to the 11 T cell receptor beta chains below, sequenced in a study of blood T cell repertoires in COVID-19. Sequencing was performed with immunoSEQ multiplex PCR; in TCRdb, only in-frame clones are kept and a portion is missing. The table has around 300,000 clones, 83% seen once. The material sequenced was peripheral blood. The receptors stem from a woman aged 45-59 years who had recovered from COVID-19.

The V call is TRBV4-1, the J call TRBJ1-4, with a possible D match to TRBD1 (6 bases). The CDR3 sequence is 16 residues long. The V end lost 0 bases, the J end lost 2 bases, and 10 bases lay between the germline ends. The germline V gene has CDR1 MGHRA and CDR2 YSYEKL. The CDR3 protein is CASSQDVGGTNEKLFF. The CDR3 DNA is TGCGCCAGCAGCCAAGATGTTGGGGGCACTAATGAAAAACTGTTTTTT.

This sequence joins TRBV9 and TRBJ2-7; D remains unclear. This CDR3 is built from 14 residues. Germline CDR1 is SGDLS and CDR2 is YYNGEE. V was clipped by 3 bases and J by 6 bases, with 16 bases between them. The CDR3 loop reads CASSETDRRGEQYF. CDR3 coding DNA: TGTGCCAGCAGCGAAACGGATAGGCGAGGCGAGCAGTACTTC.

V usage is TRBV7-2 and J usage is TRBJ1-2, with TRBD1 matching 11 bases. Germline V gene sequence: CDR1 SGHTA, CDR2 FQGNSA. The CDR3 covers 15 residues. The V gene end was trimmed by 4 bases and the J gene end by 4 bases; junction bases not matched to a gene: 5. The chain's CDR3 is CASSSPGQGVYGYTF. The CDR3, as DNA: TGTGCCAGCAGCTCACCGGGACAGGGGGTCTATGGCTACACCTTC.

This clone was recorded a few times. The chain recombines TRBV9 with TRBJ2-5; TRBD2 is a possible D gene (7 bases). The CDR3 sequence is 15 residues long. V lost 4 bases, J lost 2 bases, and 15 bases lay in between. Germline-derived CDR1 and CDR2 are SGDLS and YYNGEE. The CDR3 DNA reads TGTGCCAGCAGCCCCCCGAGGGGGGGGCAAGAGACCCAGTACTTC. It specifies CASSPPRGGQETQYF.

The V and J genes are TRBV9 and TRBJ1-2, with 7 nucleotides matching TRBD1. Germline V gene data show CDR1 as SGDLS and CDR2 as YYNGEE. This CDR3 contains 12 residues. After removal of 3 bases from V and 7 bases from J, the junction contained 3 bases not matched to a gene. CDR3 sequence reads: CASSDGTAGYTF. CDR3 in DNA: TGTGCCAGCAGCGATGGGACAGCTGGCTACACCTTC.

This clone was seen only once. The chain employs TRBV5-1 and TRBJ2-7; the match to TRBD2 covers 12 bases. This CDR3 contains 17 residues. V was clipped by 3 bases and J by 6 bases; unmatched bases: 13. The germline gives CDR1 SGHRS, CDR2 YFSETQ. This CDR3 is CASSSLASGGVQSEQYF. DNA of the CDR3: TGCGCCAGCAGCTCCCTGGCTAGCGGGGGGGTCCAGTCCGAGCAGTACTTC. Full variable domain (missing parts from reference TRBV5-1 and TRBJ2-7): KAGVTQTPRYLIKTRGQQVTLSCSPISGHRSVSWYQQTPGQGLQFLFEYFSETQRNKGNFPGRFSGRQFSNSRSEMNVSTLELGDSALYLCASSSLASGGVQSEQYFGPGTRLTVT.

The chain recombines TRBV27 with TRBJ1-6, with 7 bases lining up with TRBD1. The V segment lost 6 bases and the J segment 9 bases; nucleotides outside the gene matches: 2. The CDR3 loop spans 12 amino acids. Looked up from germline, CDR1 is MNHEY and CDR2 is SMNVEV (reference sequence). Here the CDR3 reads CASRTGVSPLHF. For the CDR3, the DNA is TGTGCCAGCAGAACAGGGGTTTCACCCCTCCACTTT.

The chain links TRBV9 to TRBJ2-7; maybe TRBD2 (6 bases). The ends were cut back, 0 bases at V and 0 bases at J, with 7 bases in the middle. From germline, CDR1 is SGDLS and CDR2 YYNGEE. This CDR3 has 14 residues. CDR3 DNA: TGTGCCAGCAGCGTAGTCGGGAGCTCCTACGAGCAGTACTTC. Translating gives CASSVVGSSYEQYF.

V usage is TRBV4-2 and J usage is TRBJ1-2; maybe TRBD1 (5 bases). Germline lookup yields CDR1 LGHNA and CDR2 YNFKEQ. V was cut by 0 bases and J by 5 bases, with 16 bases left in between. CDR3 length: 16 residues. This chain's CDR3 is CASSQDGWGAGYGYTF. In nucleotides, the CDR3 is TGTGCCAGCAGCCAAGATGGCTGGGGCGCAGGATATGGCTACACCTTC.

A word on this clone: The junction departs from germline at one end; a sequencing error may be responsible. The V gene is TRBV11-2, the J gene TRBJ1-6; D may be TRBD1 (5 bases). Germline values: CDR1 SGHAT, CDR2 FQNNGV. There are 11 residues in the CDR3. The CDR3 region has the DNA TGTGCCAGCAGCTTCGACCGACAGATTACTTTT. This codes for CASSFDRQITF.

This CDR3 is CASSVAGVPNYGYTF. Here the CDR3 DNA reads TGTGCCAGCAGTGTTGCAGGGGTGCCTAACTATGGCTACACCTTC. The rearrangement links TRBV2 to TRBJ1-2; TRBD1 might be the D (6 bases). V lost 4 bases and J 0 bases, leaving 12 bases between the germline ends. CDR1 and CDR2 from the germline V gene are SNHLY and FYNNEI. The length of the CDR3 is 15 residues.